This record covers a single TCR beta chain. No antigen is known for it. These data belong to a study of monozygotic twins with inflammatory bowel disease (dated by TCRdb to the late 2010s). Study-wide context: The complete study included approximately 28 monozygotic twin pairs: 19 IBD-discordant Danish pairs and nine German pairs, of which four were IBD-concordant and five were IBD-discordant. Within discordant pairs, disease-associated traits were sought mainly by comparing IBD patients with their genetically identical healthy co-twins. Each individual had, on average, about 151 000 unique TCRalpha sequences and 181 000 unique TCRbeta sequences available for analysis. General conclusions and limits of the study: IBD patients had lower TCRbeta repertoire diversity, measured by the inverse Simpson index, than their healthy co-twins. IBD patients shared fewer clonotypes with other individuals than healthy twins did, most markedly in patients showing signs of disease activity. Because patients received different immunosuppressive treatments, the repertoires may have picked up extra background noise and variability between individuals. Distinction between different T cell subtypes could not be achieved in the analysis. Repertoire similarity did not differ between concordant and discordant twins, possibly due to limited statistical power. The results gave no support for a single strong signal or clonotype linked to IBD.

Preparation of the library involved 5' RACE. Each TCR library was prepared from 3,000 to 4,500 ng of total RNA. cDNA was synthesized with SMARTScribe reverse transcriptase in eight separate reactions per sample. During cDNA synthesis, unique molecular identifiers containing a 6-nucleotide sample barcode were introduced by template switching. Amplification of TCRalpha and TCRbeta cDNA involved two nested PCRs of 16 and 9 cycles, and each PCR was followed by bead purification. Before amplification, cDNA was treated with uracil DNA-glycosylase and purified using the QIAquick PCR purification kit. The second PCR added Illumina TruSeq-compatible adapters along with sample-specific barcodes. TapeStation and Qubit were used to check library quality and concentration, and 5 ng of each library was pooled. Sequencing of the pooled libraries was done on an Illumina HiSeq2500 single-index Rapid Run using custom sequencing primers and 2 x 100 bp reads. The authors' pipeline ran thus. MiGEC version 1.2.6 was used for UMI-based consensus assembly, which corrected PCR and sequencing errors. V(D)J alignment, clonotype assembly and CDR3 extraction were performed with MiXCR version 2.1.1. To normalise gene usage, clonotype sharing and MAIT/NKT TCR abundance, the analysis used the top 1000, 10 000 and 20 000 clonotypes per sample. Diversity was computed as the inverse Simpson index with the vegan R package after downsampling to 27 000 UMIs. Paired Mann-Whitney U tests were applied to discordant twin pairs, with Benjamini-Hochberg correction for multiple testing. Through TCRdb reprocessing, the reads give one entry per CDR3 protein sequence; DNA is omitted. In this record, the V and J calls reflect TCRdb's handling and not the investigators' own analysis. This sample's table carries about 300,000 distinct CDR3 sequences. Approximately 5.4% of the sample lies in the top ten.

From its cysteine to its phenylalanine, the CDR3 spans 17 amino acids. The protein alone is recorded here. From each donor, an approximately 2.4 ml peripheral blood sample was drawn into PAXgene tubes and stored at -80 degrees C. Total RNA was isolated from whole blood with the PAXgene blood miRNA kit on an automated QIAcube, without T cell sorting. Peripheral blood from monozygotic twin pairs who were concordant or discordant for inflammatory bowel disease underwent deep TCRalpha and TCRbeta repertoire profiling using unique molecular barcoding. For every twin pair, smoking habits were documented, and each individual was categorised as a current, former or never smoker.

Sequencing used blood. The sequence came from a human donor with ulcerative colitis or Crohn's disease, or a healthy co-twin of an affected twin (not recorded which). Recombination joined TRBV12-3 or TRBV12-4 with TRBJ2-5; TCRdb's D call, TRBD2, is unchecked because there is no DNA. CDR3 protein: CASSLTSGGTYQETQYF.